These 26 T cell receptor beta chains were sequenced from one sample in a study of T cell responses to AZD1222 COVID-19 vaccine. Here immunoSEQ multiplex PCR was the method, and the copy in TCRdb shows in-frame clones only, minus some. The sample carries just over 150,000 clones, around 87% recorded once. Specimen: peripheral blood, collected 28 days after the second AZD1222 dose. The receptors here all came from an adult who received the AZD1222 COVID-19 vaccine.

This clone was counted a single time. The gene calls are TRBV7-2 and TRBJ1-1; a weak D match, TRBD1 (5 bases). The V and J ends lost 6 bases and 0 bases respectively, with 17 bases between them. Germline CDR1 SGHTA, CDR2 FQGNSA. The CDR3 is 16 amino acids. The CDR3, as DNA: TGTGCCAGCAGTCCGTGGGGCAGGGTTTTGAACACTGAAGCTTTCTTT. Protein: CASSPWGRVLNTEAFF.

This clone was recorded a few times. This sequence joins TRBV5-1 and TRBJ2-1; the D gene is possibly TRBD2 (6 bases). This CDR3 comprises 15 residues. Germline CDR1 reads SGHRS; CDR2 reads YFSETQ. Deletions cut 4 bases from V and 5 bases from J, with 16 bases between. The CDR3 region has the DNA TGCGCCAGCAGCGGGGTAGCGGTGACTGACAATGAGCAGTTCTTC. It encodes CASSGVAVTDNEQFF.

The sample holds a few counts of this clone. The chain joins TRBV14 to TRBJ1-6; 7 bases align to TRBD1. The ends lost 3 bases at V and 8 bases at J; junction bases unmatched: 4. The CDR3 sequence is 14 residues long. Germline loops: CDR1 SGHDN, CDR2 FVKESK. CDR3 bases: TGTGCCAGCAGCCAGATAGGGGGCCATTCACCCCTCCACTTT. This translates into CASSQIGGHSPLHF.

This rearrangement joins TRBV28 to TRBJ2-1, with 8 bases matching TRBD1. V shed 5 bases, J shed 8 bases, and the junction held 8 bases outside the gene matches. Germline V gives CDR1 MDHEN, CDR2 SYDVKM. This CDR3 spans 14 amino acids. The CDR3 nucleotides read TGTGCCAGCAGTATGGACAGGGTAAGGGATGAGCAGTTCTTC. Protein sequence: CASSMDRVRDEQFF.

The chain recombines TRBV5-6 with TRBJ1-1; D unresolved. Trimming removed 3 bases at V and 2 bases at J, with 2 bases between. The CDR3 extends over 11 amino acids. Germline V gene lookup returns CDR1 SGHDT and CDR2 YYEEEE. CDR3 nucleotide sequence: TGTGCCAGCAGCTCCAACACTGAAGCTTTCTTT. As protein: CASSSNTEAFF.

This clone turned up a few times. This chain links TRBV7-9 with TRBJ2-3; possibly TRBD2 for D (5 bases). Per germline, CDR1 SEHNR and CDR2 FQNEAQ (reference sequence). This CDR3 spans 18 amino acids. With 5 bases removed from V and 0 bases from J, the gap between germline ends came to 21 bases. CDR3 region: CASSPPLGRRDSTDTQYF. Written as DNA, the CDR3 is TGTGCCAGCAGCCCCCCTTTGGGTCGTCGGGATAGCACAGATACGCAGTATTTT. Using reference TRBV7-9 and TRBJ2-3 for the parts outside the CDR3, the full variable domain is DTGVSQNPRHKITKRGQNVTFRCDPISEHNRLYWYRQTLGQGPEFLTYFQNEAQLEKSRLLSDRFSAERPKGSFSTLEIQRTEQGDSAMYLCASSPPLGRRDSTDTQYFGPGTRLTVL.

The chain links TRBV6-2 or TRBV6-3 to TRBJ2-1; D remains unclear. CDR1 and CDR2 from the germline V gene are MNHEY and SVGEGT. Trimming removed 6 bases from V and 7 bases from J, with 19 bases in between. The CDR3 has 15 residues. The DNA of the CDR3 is TGTGCCAGCAGCCGCCGAGGTTGGCTTTTGAATGAGCAGTTCTTC. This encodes CASSRRGWLLNEQFF.

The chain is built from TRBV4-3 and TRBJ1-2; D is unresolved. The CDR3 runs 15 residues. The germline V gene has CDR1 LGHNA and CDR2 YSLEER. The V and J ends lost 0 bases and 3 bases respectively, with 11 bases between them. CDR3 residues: CASSQENWGDYGYTF. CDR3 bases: TGCGCCAGCAGCCAAGAGAATTGGGGTGACTATGGCTACACCTTC.

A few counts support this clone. In DNA form, the CDR3 reads TGTGCCAGCAGCCCGGAGCGGGTACCCTACGAGCAGTACTTC. Its translation: CASSPERVPYEQYF. V is TRBV3-1 (or the pseudogene TRBV3-2) and J is TRBJ2-7; a possible D gene is TRBD2 (6 bases). Trimming pared 4 bases from V and 2 bases from J, leaving 12 bases between. Germline loops: CDR1 LGHDT, CDR2 YNNKEL (reference sequence). CDR3 size: 14 residues.

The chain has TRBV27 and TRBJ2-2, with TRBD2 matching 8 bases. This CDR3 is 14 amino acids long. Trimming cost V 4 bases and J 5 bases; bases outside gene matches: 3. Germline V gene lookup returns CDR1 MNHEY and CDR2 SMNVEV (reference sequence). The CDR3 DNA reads TGTGCCAGCAGTTCCCCGGGAGGGACCGGGGAGCTGTTTTTT. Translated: CASSSPGGTGELFF.

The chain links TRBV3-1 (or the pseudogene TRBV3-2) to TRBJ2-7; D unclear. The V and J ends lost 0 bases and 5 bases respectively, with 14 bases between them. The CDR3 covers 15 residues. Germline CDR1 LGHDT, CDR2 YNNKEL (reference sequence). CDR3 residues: CASSQEIRSFHEQYF. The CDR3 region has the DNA TGTGCCAGCAGCCAAGAAATACGGTCTTTTCACGAGCAGTACTTC.

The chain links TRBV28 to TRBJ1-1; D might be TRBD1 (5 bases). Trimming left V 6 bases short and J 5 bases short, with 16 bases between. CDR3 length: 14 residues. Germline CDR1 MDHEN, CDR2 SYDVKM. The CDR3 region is CASSRGPGETEAFF. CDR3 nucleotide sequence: TGTGCCAGCAGCCGCGGGCCGGGGGAAACTGAAGCTTTCTTT. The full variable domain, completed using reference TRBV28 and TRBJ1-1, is DVKVTQSSRYLVKRTGEKVFLECVQDMDHENMFWYRQDPGLGLRLIYFSYDVKMKEKGDIPEGYSVSREKKERFSLILESASTNQTSMYLCASSRGPGETEAFFGQGTRLTVV.

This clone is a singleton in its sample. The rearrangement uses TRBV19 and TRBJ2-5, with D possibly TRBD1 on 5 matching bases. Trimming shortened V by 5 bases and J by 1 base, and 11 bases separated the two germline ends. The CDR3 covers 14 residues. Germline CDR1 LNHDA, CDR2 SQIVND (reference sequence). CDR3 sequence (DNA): TGTGCCAGTAGTGATGAAAGGGGCCAAGAGACCCAGTACTTC. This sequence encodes CASSDERGQETQYF.

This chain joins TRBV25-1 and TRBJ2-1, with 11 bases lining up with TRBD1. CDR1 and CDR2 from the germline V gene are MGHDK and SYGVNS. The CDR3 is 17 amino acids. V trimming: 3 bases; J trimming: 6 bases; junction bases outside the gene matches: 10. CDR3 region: CASSEPSLGTGGNEQFF. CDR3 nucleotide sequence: TGTGCCAGCAGTGAGCCATCCCTCGGGACAGGGGGCAATGAGCAGTTCTTC.

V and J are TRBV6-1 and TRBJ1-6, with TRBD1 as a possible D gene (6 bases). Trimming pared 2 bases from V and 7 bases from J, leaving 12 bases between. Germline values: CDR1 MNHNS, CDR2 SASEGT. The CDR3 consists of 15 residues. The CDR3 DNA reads TGTGCCAGCAGTGAAATCCAGGGGAGGAATTCACCCCTCCACTTT. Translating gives CASSEIQGRNSPLHF.

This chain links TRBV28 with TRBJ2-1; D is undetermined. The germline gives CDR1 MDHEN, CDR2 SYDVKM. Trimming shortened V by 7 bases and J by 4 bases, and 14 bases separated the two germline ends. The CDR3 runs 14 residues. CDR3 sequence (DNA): TGTGCCAGCATGTTTGCGCGGAGATACAATGAGCAGTTCTTC. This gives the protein CASMFARRYNEQFF.

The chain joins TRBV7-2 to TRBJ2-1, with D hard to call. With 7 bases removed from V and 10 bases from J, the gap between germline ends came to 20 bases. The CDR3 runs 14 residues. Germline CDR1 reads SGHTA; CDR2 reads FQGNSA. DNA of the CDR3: TGTGCCAGCACCTCTAAACTTGGGGATAGGGAGCAGTTCTTC. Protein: CASTSKLGDREQFF. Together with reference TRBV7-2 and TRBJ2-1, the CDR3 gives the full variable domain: GAGVSQSPSNKVTEKGKDVELRCDPISGHTALYWYRQSLGQGLEFLIYFQGNSAPDKSGLPSDRFSAERTGGSVSTLTIQRTQQEDSAVYLCASTSKLGDREQFFGPGTRLTVL.

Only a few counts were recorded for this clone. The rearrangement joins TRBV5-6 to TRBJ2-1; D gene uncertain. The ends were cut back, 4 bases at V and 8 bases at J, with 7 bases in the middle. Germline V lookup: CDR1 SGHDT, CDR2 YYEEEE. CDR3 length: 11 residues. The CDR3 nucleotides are TGTGCCAGCAGCCGTGCCCATGAGCAGTTCTTC. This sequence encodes CASSRAHEQFF.

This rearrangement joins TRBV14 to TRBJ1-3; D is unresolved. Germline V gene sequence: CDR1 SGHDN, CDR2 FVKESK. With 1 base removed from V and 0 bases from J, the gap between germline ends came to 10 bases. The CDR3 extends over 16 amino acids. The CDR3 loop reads CASSQVGRSSGNTIYF. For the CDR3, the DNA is TGTGCCAGCAGCCAAGTAGGCAGATCCTCTGGAAACACCATATATTTT.

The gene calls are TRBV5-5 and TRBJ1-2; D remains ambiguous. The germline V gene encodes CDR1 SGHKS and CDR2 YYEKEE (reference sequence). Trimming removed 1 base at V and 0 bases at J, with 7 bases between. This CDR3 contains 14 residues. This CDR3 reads CASSLLGANYGYTF. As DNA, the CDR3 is TGTGCCAGCAGCTTGCTAGGAGCTAACTATGGCTACACCTTC.

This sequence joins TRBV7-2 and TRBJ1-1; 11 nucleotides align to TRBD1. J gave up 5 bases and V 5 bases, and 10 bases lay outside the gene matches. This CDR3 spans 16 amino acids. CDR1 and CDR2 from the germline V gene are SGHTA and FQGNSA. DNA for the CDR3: TGTGCCAGCAGCCCTTGGACAGGGACAGGGGGTACTGAAGCTTTCTTT. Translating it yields CASSPWTGTGGTEAFF.

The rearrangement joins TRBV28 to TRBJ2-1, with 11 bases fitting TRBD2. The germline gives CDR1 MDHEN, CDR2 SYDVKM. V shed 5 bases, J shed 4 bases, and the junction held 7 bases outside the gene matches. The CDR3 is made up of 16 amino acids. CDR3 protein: CASSDTTSGGYNEQFF. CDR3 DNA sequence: TGTGCCAGCAGTGATACCACTAGCGGGGGTTACAATGAGCAGTTCTTC.

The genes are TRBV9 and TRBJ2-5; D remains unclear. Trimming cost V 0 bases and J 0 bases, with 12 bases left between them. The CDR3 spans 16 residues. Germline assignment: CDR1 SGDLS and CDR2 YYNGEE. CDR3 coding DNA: TGTGCCAGCAGCGTAGGGTCCGGCAAGTACCAAGAGACCCAGTACTTC. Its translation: CASSVGSGKYQETQYF.

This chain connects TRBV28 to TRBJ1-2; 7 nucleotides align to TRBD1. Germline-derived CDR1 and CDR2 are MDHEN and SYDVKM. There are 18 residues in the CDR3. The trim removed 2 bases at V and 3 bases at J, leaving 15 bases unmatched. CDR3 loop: CASSLEGRQGGLYYGYTF. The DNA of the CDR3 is TGTGCCAGCAGTTTAGAGGGCCGACAGGGCGGATTGTACTATGGCTACACCTTC.

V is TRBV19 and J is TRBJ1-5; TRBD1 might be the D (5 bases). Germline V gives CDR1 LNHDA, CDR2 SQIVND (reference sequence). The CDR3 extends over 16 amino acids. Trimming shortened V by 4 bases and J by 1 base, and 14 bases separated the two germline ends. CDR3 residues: CASSTSAGWSNQPQHF. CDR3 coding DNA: TGTGCCAGTAGTACGAGTGCAGGGTGGAGCAATCAGCCCCAGCATTTT.

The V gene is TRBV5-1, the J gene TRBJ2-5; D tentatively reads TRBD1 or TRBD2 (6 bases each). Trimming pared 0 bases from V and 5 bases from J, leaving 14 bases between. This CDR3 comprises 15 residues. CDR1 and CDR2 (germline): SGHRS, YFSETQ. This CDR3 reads CASSLEVKGGETQYF. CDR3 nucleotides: TGCGCCAGCAGCTTGGAGGTGAAAGGGGGGGAGACCCAGTACTTC. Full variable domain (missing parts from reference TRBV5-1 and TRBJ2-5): KAGVTQTPRYLIKTRGQQVTLSCSPISGHRSVSWYQQTPGQGLQFLFEYFSETQRNKGNFPGRFSGRQFSNSRSEMNVSTLELGDSALYLCASSLEVKGGETQYFGPGTRLLVL.